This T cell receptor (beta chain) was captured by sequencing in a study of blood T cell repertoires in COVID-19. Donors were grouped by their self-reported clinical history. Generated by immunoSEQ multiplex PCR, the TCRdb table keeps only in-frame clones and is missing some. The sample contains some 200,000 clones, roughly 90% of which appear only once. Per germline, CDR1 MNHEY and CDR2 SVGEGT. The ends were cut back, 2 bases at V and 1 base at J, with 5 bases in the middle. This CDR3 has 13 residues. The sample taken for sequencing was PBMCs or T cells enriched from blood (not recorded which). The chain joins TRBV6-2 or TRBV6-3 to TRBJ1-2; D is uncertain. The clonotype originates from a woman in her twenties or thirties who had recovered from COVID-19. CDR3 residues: CASSYASNYGYTF. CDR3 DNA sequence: TGTGCCAGCAGTTACGCCAGTAACTATGGCTACACCTTC.